This T cell receptor (beta chain) was sequenced during a study of T cell repertoires in cytomegalovirus infection. Study overall: It can be stated that public TCR beta signatures indicated CMV infection as well as a matching HLA type. Study-wide results and caveats: It was HLA-C-restricted CMV-specific TCR beta clonotypes that dominated the response ex vivo. Summed frequency of shared TCR beta families picked out CMV carriers who also had the relevant HLA.

The CDR3 contains 11 residues. V was cut by 5 bases and J by 4 bases, with 3 bases left in between. The germline gives CDR1 SGHTA, CDR2 FQGNSA. TCRdb reanalysed the reads using MiXCR and keeps one entry per CDR3 protein. The table has 200,000 to 300,000 distinct CDR3 sequences, about 13% seen once. Ten or more counts support this clonotype. Its antigen remains unknown. Sequences were obtained from PBMCs. The clonotype comes from a human donor in good health (CMV status not recorded). Some clones in this sample may be carry-over from other donors' samples. The V and J genes are TRBV7-2 and TRBJ1-3; D not certain. In DNA form, the CDR3 reads TGTGCCAGCAGCCGAGGAAACACCATATATTTT. Translating gives CASSRGNTIYF.